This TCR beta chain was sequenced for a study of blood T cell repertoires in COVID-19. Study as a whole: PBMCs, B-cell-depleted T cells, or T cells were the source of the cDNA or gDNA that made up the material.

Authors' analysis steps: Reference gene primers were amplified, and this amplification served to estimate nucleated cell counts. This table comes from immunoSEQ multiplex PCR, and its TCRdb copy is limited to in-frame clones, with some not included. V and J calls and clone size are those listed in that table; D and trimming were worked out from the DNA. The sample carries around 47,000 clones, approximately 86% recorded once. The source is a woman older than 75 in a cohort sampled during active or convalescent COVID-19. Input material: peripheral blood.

DNA for the CDR3: TGCGCCAGCAGCGCAACCCAGGATCCTTATGGCTACACCTTC. This translates into CASSATQDPYGYTF. This chain joins TRBV5-1 and TRBJ1-2; D is undetermined. V gave up 4 bases and J gave up 5 bases, with 15 bases separating them. This CDR3 has 14 residues. Germline V gene data show CDR1 as SGHRS and CDR2 as YFSETQ.